Below are 24 T cell receptor beta chains sequenced from a single sample in a study of cytomegalovirus exposure and HLA in healthy donors. PCR was performed using 60 Vbeta and 13 Jbeta primers. Here immunoSEQ multiplex PCR was the method, and the copy in TCRdb shows in-frame clones only, minus some. In the table there are 150,000 to 200,000 clones, over 75% of which are singletons. The sample was PBMCs. All receptors come from a woman in her twenties or thirties in good health and CMV-seronegative.

This chain links TRBV6-5 with TRBJ2-7, with D possibly TRBD2 on 5 matching bases. CDR1 is MNHEY, CDR2 SVGAGI, per germline. V was cut by 0 bases and J by 3 bases, with 9 bases left in between. This CDR3 has 14 residues. The CDR3 DNA follows: TGTGCCAGCAGTTACTCGATACTAGGCTACGAGCAGTACTTC. The encoded protein is CASSYSILGYEQYF.

The chain carries TRBV4-3 and TRBJ2-5; TRBD1 matches at 9 bases. In germline, CDR1 is LGHNA, CDR2 YSLEER. The CDR3 runs to 16 residues. Trimming removed 0 bases from V and 4 bases from J; junction bases left unmatched: 6. The CDR3: CASSQDYTGQGETQYF. In nucleotides, the CDR3 is TGCGCCAGCAGCCAAGACTACACGGGACAGGGAGAGACCCAGTACTTC.

The chain carries TRBV5-6 and TRBJ1-1; maybe TRBD1 (6 bases). The V and J ends lost 1 base and 5 bases respectively, with 12 bases between them. Germline V gene data show CDR1 as SGHDT and CDR2 as YYEEEE. The CDR3 contains 14 residues. CDR3: CASSLSWGRTEAFF. The CDR3 DNA sequence: TGTGCCAGCAGCTTGTCGTGGGGGCGGACTGAAGCTTTCTTT.

This clone was counted only a few times. V usage is TRBV27 and J usage is TRBJ2-1; D is possibly TRBD1 (6 bases). Trimming shortened V by 3 bases and J by 1 base, and 16 bases separated the two germline ends. CDR1 is MNHEY and CDR2 is SMNVEV in the germline V gene (reference sequence). The CDR3 length is 17 residues. The CDR3 here is CASSFSTGIISYNEQFF. Here the CDR3 DNA reads TGTGCCAGCAGTTTCTCTACAGGGATCATATCCTACAATGAGCAGTTCTTC.

This clone was seen a handful of times. The CDR3 region is CASSSLAGTYEQYF. The CDR3 bases are TGTGCCAGCAGTTCACTAGCGGGGACCTACGAGCAGTACTTC. This chain links TRBV28 with TRBJ2-7; 10 bases map to TRBD2. Germline lookup yields CDR1 MDHEN and CDR2 SYDVKM. With V trimmed by 4 bases and J by 2 bases, 2 bases remained unmatched. CDR3 length: 14 residues.

This clone was detected only once. The chain combines TRBV6-5 with TRBJ2-3; 8 nucleotides agree with TRBD2. After removal of 4 bases from V and 2 bases from J, the junction contained 8 bases not matched to a gene. Germline CDR1 reads MNHEY; CDR2 reads SVGAGI. This CDR3 comprises 16 residues. CDR3 amino acids: CASSSFLAGNTDTQYF. The CDR3 nucleotides read TGTGCCAGCAGTTCATTCTTAGCGGGGAACACAGATACGCAGTATTTT.

This chain connects TRBV2 to TRBJ1-2, with D maybe TRBD1 (6 bases). Between the trimmed V and J ends, which lost 6 bases and 8 bases, there was a span of 16 bases. There are 13 residues in the CDR3. Looked up from germline, CDR1 is SNHLY and CDR2 is FYNNEI. The chain's CDR3 is CASRSTGLEGYTF. For the CDR3, the DNA is TGTGCCAGCAGGTCTACAGGGTTAGAAGGCTACACCTTC.

The CDR3 reads CASSTAGTGGYEQYF. As DNA, the CDR3 is TGTGCCAGTAGTACCGCCGGGACAGGTGGGTACGAGCAGTACTTC. The J gene is TRBJ2-7, the V gene TRBV19; 8 positions match TRBD1. The germline CDR1 and CDR2 sequences are LNHDA and SQIVND (reference sequence). V shed 4 bases and J 4 bases; nucleotides not matched to a gene: 9. The CDR3 sequence is 15 residues long.

This rearrangement joins TRBV7-3 to TRBJ2-2, with D maybe TRBD2 (5 bases). The CDR3 has 13 residues. Germline V gene lookup returns CDR1 SGHTA and CDR2 FQGTGA. V was clipped by 1 base and J by 5 bases, with 5 bases between them. Here the CDR3 reads CASSLSGTGELFF. The CDR3 coding sequence is TGTGCCAGCAGCTTAAGCGGGACCGGGGAGCTGTTTTTT.

The chain is built from TRBV30 and TRBJ2-4; 7 bases align to TRBD1. Germline V gene lookup returns CDR1 GTSNPN and CDR2 SVGIG (reference sequence). With V trimmed by 1 base and J by 7 bases, 1 base remained unmatched. This CDR3 is 12 amino acids long. The CDR3 sequence: CAWSATGNIQYF. As DNA, the CDR3 is TGTGCCTGGAGTGCGACAGGGAACATTCAGTACTTC.

The chain links TRBV2 to TRBJ2-2; tentative D call: TRBD1 (6 bases). The CDR3 loop spans 16 amino acids. CDR1 is SNHLY, CDR2 FYNNEI, per germline. Trimming pared 6 bases from V and 0 bases from J, leaving 14 bases between. The CDR3 spells CASSPDSLANTGELFF. CDR3 sequence (DNA): TGTGCCAGCAGCCCGGACAGTCTAGCGAACACCGGGGAGCTGTTTTTT.

The gene calls are TRBV5-1 and TRBJ1-1; a weak D match, TRBD1 (5 bases). This CDR3 region has 14 residues. The V gene lost 0 bases and the J gene lost 1 base, with 7 bases spanning the gap. The germline V gene has CDR1 SGHRS and CDR2 YFSETQ. The CDR3 reads CASSLGGTNTEAFF. The DNA of the CDR3 is TGCGCCAGCAGCTTGGGGGGCACGAACACTGAAGCTTTCTTT.

This clone has more than one count but fewer than ten. This CDR3 is also generated by other DNA sequences in the sample. The chain combines TRBV15 with TRBJ2-1, with D perhaps TRBD1 (6 bases). The CDR3 consists of 13 residues. Trimming took off 5 bases at V and 6 bases at J, with 11 bases between the two ends. From germline, CDR1 is LNHNV and CDR2 YYDKDF (reference sequence). CDR3 nucleotide sequence: TGTGCCACCAGCTCCCGCAGGGGCAATGAGCAGTTCTTC. Its protein product is CATSSRRGNEQFF.

The chain recombines TRBV4-2 with TRBJ1-1; D call uncertain. This CDR3 region has 14 residues. Trimming removed 0 bases at V and 0 bases at J, with 5 bases between. Germline V CDR1 and CDR2: LGHNA, YNFKEQ. CDR3 coding DNA: TGTGCCAGCAGCCAAGAACCGGTGAACACTGAAGCTTTCTTT. The encoded protein is CASSQEPVNTEAFF.

V gene TRBV5-1 combines with J gene TRBJ1-2; tentative D call: TRBD1 (6 bases). The CDR3 consists of 14 residues. The germline V and J ends were trimmed by 2 bases and 4 bases, with 12 bases remaining between them. Germline V gene data show CDR1 as SGHRS and CDR2 as YFSETQ. DNA of the CDR3: TGCGCCAGCAGCTTCGACGGACAGACCTATGGCTACACCTTC. Protein sequence: CASSFDGQTYGYTF.

The rearrangement uses TRBV29-1 and TRBJ2-7; maybe TRBD1 (6 bases). Germline V CDR1 and CDR2: SQVTM, ANQGSEA. Trimming removed 4 bases from V and 2 bases from J, with 15 bases in between. CDR3 size: 14 residues. The CDR3 region has the DNA TGCAGCGTTGGGACGAGGGGGAATCCCTACGAGCAGTACTTC. This codes for CSVGTRGNPYEQYF.

This clone occurred a few times. Within the sample, other DNA sequences also encode this same CDR3. The chain uses TRBV2 and TRBJ2-3, with TRBD2 as a possible D gene (7 bases). The V gene lost 1 base and the J gene lost 0 bases, with 8 bases spanning the gap. CDR3 length: 15 amino acids. CDR1 is SNHLY and CDR2 is FYNNEI in the germline V gene. The CDR3: CASSEEGGSTDTQYF. The CDR3 nucleotides read TGTGCCAGCAGTGAAGAGGGGGGGAGCACAGATACGCAGTATTTT.

The chain joins TRBV2 to TRBJ2-4; TRBD1 matches at 7 bases. Trimming removed 6 bases from V and 8 bases from J; junction bases left unmatched: 13. Germline V gene lookup returns CDR1 SNHLY and CDR2 FYNNEI. The CDR3 is 15 residues long. The CDR3 protein is CASSRGQIGKDIQYF. The CDR3 DNA is TGTGCCAGCAGCCGGGGACAGATAGGGAAGGACATTCAGTACTTC.

The chain's CDR3 is CASSDRGALSPLHF. DNA for the CDR3: TGTGCCAGCAGTGATCGGGGGGCACTTTCACCCCTCCACTTT. V and J are TRBV2 and TRBJ1-6; weak D call: TRBD1 (6 bases). This CDR3 region has 14 residues. Germline loops: CDR1 SNHLY, CDR2 FYNNEI. V was cut by 3 bases and J by 9 bases, with 12 bases left in between.

This chain links TRBV7-3 with TRBJ2-4; weak D call: TRBD2 (6 bases). This CDR3 contains 16 residues. The V gene's germline CDR1 is SGHTA and CDR2 FQGTGA. The germline V and J ends were trimmed by 4 bases and 1 base, with 14 bases remaining between them. The CDR3 here is CASSSSVEGAKNIQYF. CDR3 nucleotide sequence: TGTGCCAGCAGCTCCTCGGTGGAGGGGGCCAAAAACATTCAGTACTTC.

The chain has TRBV19 and TRBJ1-1; D is possibly TRBD1 (6 bases). Trimming shortened V by 7 bases and J by 1 base, and 13 bases separated the two germline ends. From germline, CDR1 is LNHDA and CDR2 SQIVND (reference sequence). This CDR3 is 14 amino acids long. CDR3: CASTTLTGNTEAFF. The CDR3 nucleotides are TGTGCCAGTACTACACTGACAGGGAACACTGAAGCTTTCTTT.

This clone was detected only a few times. The chain uses TRBV7-2 and TRBJ1-3; D is uncertain. V was shortened by 4 bases and J by 0 bases, with 16 bases between the two germline ends. The CDR3 covers 17 residues. Per the germline V gene, CDR1 is SGHTA and CDR2 is FQGNSA. The CDR3 region has the DNA TGTGCCAGCAGCTCAGTACCGGGAGGCCGCTCTGGAAACACCATATATTTT. Protein sequence: CASSSVPGGRSGNTIYF.

This chain uses TRBV4-3 with TRBJ2-3; perhaps TRBD2 as D (6 bases). Germline V gene lookup returns CDR1 LGHNA and CDR2 YSLEER. The CDR3 totals 14 residues. The ends were cut back, 8 bases at V and 4 bases at J, with 16 bases in the middle. The CDR3 protein is CASAQPTSSDTQYF. As DNA, the CDR3 is TGCGCCAGCGCCCAACCCACTAGCTCAGATACGCAGTATTTT.

This clone appeared a few times. The rearrangement links TRBV18 to TRBJ1-3; a weak D match, TRBD1 (5 bases). This CDR3 has 17 amino acids. The ends were cut back, 1 base at V and 0 bases at J, with 13 bases in the middle. Germline-derived CDR1 and CDR2 are KGHSH and LQKENI. The chain's CDR3 is CASSPRGREDSGNTIYF. Here the CDR3 DNA reads TGTGCCAGCTCACCACGGGGCAGGGAAGACTCTGGAAACACCATATATTTT.